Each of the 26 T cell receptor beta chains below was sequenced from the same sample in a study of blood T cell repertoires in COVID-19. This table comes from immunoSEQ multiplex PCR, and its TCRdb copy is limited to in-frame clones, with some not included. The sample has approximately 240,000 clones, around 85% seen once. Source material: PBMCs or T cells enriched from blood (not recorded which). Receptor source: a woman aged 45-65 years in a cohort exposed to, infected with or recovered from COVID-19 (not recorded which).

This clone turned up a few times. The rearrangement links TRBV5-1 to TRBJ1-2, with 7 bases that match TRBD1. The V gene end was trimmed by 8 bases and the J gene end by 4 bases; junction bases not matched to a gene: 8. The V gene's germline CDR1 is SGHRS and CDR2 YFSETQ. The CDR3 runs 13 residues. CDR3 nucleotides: TGCGCCAGTACCGACTACAGGGGCTATGGCTACACCTTC. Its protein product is CASTDYRGYGYTF.

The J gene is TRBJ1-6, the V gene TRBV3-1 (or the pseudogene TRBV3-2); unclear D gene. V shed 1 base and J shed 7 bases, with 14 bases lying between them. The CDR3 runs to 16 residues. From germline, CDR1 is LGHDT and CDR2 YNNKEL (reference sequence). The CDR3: CASSQGPAGANSPLHF. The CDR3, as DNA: TGTGCCAGCAGCCAAGGCCCGGCAGGCGCAAATTCACCCCTCCACTTT.

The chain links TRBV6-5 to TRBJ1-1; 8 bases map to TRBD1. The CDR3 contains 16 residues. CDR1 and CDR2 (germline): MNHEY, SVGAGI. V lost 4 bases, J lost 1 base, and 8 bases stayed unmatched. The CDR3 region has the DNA TGTGCCAGCAGTTTGGACAGGGTGTTAAGGAACACTGAAGCTTTCTTT. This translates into CASSLDRVLRNTEAFF.

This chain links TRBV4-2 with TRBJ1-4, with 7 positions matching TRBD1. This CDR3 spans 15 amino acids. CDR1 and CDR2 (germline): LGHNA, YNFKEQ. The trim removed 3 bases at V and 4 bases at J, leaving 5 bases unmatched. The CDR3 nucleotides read TGTGCCAGCAGCCAGGGACAGTCCGATAATGAAAAACTGTTTTTT. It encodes CASSQGQSDNEKLFF.

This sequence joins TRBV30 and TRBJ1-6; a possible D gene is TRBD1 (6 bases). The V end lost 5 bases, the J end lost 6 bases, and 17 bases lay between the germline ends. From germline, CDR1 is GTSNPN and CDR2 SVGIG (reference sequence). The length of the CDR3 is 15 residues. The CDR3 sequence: CAWATGMAFNSPLHF. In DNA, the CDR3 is TGTGCCTGGGCCACAGGGATGGCATTTAATTCACCCCTCCACTTT.

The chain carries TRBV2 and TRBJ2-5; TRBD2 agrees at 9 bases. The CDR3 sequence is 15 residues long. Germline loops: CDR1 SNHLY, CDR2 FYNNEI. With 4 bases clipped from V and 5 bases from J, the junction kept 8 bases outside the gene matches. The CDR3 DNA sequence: TGTGCCAGCAGTGTTAGCGGGGGTTTGTGGGAGACCCAGTACTTC. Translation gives CASSVSGGLWETQYF.

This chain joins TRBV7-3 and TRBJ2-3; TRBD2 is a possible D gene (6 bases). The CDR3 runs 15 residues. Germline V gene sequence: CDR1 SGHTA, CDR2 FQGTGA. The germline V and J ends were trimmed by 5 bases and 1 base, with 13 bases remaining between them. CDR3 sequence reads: CASSRRGGGTDTQYF. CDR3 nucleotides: TGTGCCAGCAGCCGGCGGGGAGGCGGCACAGATACGCAGTATTTT.

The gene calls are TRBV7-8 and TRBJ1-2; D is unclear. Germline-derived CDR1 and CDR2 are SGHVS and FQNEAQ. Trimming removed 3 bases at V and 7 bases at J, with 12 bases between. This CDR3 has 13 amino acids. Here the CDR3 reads CASSFLPDSGYTF. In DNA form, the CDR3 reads TGTGCCAGCAGCTTTCTGCCTGACTCTGGCTACACCTTC.

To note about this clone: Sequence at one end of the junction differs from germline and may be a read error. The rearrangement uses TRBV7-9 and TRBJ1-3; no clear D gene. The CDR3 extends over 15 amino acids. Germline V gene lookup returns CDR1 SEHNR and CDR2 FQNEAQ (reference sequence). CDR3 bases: TGTGCCAGCAGTTTAGGACGGAGCTCTGGAAACACCATATATTTT. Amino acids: CASSLGRSSGNTIYF.

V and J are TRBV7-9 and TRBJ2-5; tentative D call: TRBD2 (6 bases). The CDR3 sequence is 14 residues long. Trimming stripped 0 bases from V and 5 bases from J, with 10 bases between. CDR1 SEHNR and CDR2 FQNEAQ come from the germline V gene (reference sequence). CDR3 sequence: CASSLAPREETQYF. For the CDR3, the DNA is TGTGCCAGCAGCTTAGCGCCCCGGGAGGAGACCCAGTACTTC.

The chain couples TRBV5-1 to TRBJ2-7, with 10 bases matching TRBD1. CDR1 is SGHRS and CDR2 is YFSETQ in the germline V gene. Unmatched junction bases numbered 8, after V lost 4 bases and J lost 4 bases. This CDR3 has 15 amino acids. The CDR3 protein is CASSVTGTGEYEQYF. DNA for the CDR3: TGCGCCAGCAGCGTCACCGGGACAGGGGAGTACGAGCAGTACTTC.

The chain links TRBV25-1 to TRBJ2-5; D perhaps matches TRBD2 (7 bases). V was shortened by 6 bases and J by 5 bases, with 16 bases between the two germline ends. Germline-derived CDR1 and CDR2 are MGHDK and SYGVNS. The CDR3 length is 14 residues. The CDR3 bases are TGTGCCAGCAGCCTCTTAGGGGGGGGCGAGACCCAGTACTTC. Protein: CASSLLGGGETQYF.

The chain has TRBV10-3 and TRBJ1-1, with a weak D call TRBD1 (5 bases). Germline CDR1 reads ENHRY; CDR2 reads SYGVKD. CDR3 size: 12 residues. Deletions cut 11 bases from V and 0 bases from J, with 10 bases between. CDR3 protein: CASKGLNTEAFF. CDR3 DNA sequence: TGTGCCTCAAAGGGGCTGAACACTGAAGCTTTCTTT.

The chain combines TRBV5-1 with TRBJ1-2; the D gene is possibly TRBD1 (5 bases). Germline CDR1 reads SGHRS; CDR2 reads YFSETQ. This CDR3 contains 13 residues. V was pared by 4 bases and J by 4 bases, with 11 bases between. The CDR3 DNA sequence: TGCGCCAGCAGCAAGGACATCCTCTATGGCTACACCTTC. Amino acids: CASSKDILYGYTF.

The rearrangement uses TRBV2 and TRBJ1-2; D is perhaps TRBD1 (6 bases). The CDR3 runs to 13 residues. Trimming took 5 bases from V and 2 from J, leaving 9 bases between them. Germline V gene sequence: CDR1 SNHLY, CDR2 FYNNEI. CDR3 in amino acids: CASSRDINYGYTF. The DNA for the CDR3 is TGTGCCAGCAGTCGGGACATCAACTATGGCTACACCTTC.

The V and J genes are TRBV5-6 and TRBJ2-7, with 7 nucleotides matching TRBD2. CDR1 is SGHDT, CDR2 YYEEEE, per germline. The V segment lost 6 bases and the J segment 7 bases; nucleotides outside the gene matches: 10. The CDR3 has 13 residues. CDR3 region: CASKGRGVREQYF. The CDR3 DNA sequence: TGTGCCAGCAAAGGCCGGGGGGTACGGGAGCAGTACTTC.

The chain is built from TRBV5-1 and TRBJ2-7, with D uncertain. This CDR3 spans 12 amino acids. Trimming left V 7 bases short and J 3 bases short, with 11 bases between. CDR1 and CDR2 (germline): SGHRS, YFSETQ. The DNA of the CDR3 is TGCGCCAGCCGAGATGGCGGCTACGAGCAGTACTTC. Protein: CASRDGGYEQYF.

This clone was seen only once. The CDR3 bases are TGTGCCAGCAGGGACAGTGGAGCCAAAAACATTCAGTACTTC. Its translation: CASRDSGAKNIQYF. The chain links TRBV28 to TRBJ2-4; D might be TRBD1 (6 bases). The CDR3 has 14 residues. The germline V gene encodes CDR1 MDHEN and CDR2 SYDVKM. V dropped 6 bases and J dropped 0 bases, with 9 bases sitting between them.

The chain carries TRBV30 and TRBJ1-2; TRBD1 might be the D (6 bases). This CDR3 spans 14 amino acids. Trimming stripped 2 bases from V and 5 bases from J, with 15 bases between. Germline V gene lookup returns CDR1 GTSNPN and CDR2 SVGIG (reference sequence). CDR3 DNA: TGTGCCTGGAGTCCTTTGAGGGGGGGGTATGGCTACACCTTC. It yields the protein CAWSPLRGGYGYTF.

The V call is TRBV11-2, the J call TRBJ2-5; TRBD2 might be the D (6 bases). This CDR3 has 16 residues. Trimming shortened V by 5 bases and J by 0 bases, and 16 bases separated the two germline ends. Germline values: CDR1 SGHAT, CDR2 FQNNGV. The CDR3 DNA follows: TGTGCCAGCAGCGGACTCCGGGACTTGTACCAAGAGACCCAGTACTTC. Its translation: CASSGLRDLYQETQYF.

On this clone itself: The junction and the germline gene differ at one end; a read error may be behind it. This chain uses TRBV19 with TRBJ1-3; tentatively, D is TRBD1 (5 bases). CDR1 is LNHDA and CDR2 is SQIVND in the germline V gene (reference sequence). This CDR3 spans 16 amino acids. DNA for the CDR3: TGTGCCAGTAGTATCCGCCAGGGCGCCGTTGGATACACCATATATTTT. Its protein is CASSIRQGAVGYTIYF.

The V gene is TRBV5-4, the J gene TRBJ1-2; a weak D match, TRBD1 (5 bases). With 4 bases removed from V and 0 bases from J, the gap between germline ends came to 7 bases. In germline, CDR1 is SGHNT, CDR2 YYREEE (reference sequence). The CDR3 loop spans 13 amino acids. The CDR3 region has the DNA TGTGCCAGCAGCCCGACAGCTAACTATGGCTACACCTTC. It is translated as CASSPTANYGYTF.

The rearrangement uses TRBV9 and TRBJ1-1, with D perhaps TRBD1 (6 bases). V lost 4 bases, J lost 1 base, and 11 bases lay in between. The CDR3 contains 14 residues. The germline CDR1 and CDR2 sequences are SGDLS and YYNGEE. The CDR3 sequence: CASSTTGRNTEAFF. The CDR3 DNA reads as TGTGCCAGCAGCACCACAGGGAGGAACACTGAAGCTTTCTTT.

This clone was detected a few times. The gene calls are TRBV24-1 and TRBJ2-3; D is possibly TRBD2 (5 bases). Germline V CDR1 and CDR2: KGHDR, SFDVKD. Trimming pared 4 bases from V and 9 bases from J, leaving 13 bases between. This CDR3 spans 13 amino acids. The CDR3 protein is CATSDGAGYTQYF. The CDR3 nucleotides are TGTGCCACCAGTGACGGTGCGGGTTACACGCAGTATTTT.

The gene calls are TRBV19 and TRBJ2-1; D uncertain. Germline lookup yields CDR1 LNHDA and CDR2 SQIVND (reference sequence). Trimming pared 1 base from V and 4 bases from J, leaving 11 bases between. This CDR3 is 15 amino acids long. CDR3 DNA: TGTGCCAGTAGTATAGCCCCGACATCATACAATGAGCAGTTCTTC. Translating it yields CASSIAPTSYNEQFF.

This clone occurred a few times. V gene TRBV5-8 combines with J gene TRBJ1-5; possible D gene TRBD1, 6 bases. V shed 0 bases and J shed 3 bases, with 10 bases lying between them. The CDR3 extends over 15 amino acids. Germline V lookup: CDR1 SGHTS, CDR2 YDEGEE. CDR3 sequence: CASSLGQVANQPQHF. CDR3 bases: TGTGCCAGCAGCTTGGGACAGGTGGCCAATCAGCCCCAGCATTTT.